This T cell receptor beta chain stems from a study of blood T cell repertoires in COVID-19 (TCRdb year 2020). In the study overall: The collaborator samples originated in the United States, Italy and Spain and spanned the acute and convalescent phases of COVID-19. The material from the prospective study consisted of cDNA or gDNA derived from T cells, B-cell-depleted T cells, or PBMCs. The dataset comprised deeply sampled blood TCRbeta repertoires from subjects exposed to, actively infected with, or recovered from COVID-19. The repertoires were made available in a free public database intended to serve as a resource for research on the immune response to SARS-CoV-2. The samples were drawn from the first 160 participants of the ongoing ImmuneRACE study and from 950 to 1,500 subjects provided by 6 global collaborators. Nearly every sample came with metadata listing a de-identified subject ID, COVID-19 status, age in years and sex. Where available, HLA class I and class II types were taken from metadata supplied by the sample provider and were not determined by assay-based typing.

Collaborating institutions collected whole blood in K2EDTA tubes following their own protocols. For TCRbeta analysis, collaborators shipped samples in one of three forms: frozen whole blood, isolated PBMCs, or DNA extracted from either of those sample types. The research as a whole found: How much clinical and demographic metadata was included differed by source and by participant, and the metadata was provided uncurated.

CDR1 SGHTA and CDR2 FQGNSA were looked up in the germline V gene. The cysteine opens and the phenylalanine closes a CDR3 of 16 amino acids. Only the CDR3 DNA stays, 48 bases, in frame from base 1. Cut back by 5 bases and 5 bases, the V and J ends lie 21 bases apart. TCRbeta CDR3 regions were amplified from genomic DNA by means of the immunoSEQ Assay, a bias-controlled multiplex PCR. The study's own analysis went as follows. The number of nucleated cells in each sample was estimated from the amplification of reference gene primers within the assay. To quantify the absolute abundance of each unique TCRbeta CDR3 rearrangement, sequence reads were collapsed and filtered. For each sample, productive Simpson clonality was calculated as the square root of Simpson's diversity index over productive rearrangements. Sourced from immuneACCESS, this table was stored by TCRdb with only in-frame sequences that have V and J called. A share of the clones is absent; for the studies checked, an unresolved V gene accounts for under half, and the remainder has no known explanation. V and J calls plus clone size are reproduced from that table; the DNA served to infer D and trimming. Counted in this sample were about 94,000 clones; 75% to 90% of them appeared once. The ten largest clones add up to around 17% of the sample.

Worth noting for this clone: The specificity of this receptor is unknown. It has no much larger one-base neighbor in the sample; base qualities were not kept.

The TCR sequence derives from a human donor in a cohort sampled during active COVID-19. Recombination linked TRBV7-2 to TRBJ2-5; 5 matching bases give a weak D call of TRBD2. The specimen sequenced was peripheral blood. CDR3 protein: CASSVGSGGLWETQYF. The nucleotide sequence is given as TGTGCCAGCAGCGTAGGGTCGGGCGGGCTTTGGGAGACCCAGTACTTC. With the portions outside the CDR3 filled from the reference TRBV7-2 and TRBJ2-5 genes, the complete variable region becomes GAGVSQSPSNKVTEKGKDVELRCDPISGHTALYWYRQSLGQGLEFLIYFQGNSAPDKSGLPSDRFSAERTGGSVSTLTIQRTQQEDSAVYLCASSVGSGGLWETQYFGPGTRLLVL.